The clone carrying this TCR beta chain appeared a single time. J gave up 2 bases and V 0 bases, and 4 bases lay outside the gene matches. Per germline, CDR1 GTSNPN and CDR2 SVGIG (reference sequence). The CDR3 loop spans 14 amino acids. PCR used 60 Vbeta primers and 13 Jbeta primers. The assay was immunoSEQ multiplex PCR, and TCRdb's table has in-frame clones only and misses some. The sample records about 100,000 clones, 85% being singletons. This sample was taken from a study of cytomegalovirus exposure and HLA in healthy donors. This receptor was taken from a man under 40 in good health and CMV-seronegative. The material sequenced was PBMCs. The rearrangement links TRBV30 to TRBJ2-7; 7 bases map to TRBD1. CDR3 in amino acids: CAWSVIQGTYEQYF. The CDR3 nucleotides are TGTGCCTGGAGTGTTATACAGGGGACCTACGAGCAGTACTTC.